This T cell receptor beta chain was documented in a study of cytomegalovirus exposure and HLA in healthy donors. With regard to this clone: The antigen is not known. The sample contains more than one DNA sequence encoding this CDR3.

CDR1 MNHNS and CDR2 SASEGT come from the germline V gene. The CDR3 is 15 residues long. V lost 2 bases, J lost 4 bases, and 15 bases lay in between. Whole-study results and caveats: Roughly uniform sequencing depth across donors was assumed, possibly incorrectly. Most TCR sequences were seen very rarely across donors, but some public TCRs occurred in many. Immune exposure was documented only through CMV serostatus. A later analysis reported that several of the most significant clusters appeared to be linked to common viral pathogens, among them Epstein-Barr virus.

Researchers ran the PCR with 60 Vbeta and 13 Jbeta primers. Method: immunoSEQ multiplex PCR; TCRdb's copy keeps in-frame clones and lacks some. The data hold 95,000 to 150,000 clones, with approximately 72% observed a single time. Sequencing input: PBMCs. The chain is built from TRBV6-1 and TRBJ2-7; possible D gene TRBD2, 6 bases. The clonotype was recovered from a man aged 55 to 70 in good health and CMV-seropositive. CDR3 sequence: CASSESLAGRYEQYF. CDR3 DNA sequence: TGTGCCAGCAGTGAATCCCTCGCGGGGAGGTACGAGCAGTACTTC.